This T cell receptor (beta chain) was sequenced during a study of blood T cells in healthy people across ages (dated by TCRdb to the mid-2010s). The study in broad terms: Template switching captured roughly one uniquely barcoded TCR beta cDNA molecule per two T cells in model experiments. The study analyzed two additional independent replicas of 1 million unique cDNA reads from the same blood draw for two donors, one aged 18 to 30 and one aged 80 or older. Four age groups were formed from the donors: young (average 16 years), middle-aged (approximately 40), aged (62) and long-lived (more than 75). The study measured age-related changes in TCR beta repertoire diversity using deep sequencing normalized with unique cDNA molecular identifiers.

Systemically healthy Caucasian individuals from Russia, 35 to 50 in total and aged about 6 to 95 years, were included as donors. Around 9.7 milliliters of peripheral blood were collected from each donor into EDTA-treated Vacutainer tubes. Ficoll-Paque density-gradient centrifugation was used to isolate PBMCs, with at least 6 million per sample. Total RNA was extracted from PBMCs with Trizol reagent, with at least 6 micrograms obtained per sample. For every donor, an aliquot of PBMCs went through flow cytometry to measure the percentages of naive CD45RAhigh/CD27high T cells. The research as a whole found: Estimates of total diversity based on one million sequenced T cells were regarded as lower bounds and as underestimates. Since profiling was done on bulk unsorted PBMCs, naive and antigen-experienced compartments could not be conclusively compared. The percentage of naive T cells measured by flow cytometry correlated strongly with observed TCR beta diversity. Because the CMV infection status of the donors was unknown, age-related changes in expanded clonotypes may potentially have been confounded. The long-lived group showed more naive CD4+ T cells, fewer expanded clones and increased TCR diversity than the aged group, suggesting age selection. Observed TCR beta diversity per million T cells fell roughly linearly with age, and a significant reduction was already apparent by age about 38.

Ten or more counts support this clonotype. Its antigen is not yet known. No base qualities exist here, and no much larger clone lies one base off it. The CDR3 holds 14 amino acids from the cysteine to the phenylalanine. Only the CDR3 part of the read is kept: 42 bases, read in frame from the first base. Based on the germline V gene, the CDR1 and CDR2 sequences are MGHRA and YSYEKL. V lost 1 base and J lost 5 bases; the stretch between them is 12 bases long. The receptor library was made with 5' RACE. The sequencing machine was an Illumina HiSeq 2500. A second PCR of roughly 7 to 11 cycles was run with a J-beta primer mix and a sample-barcoded 5' primer. A template-switch 5' adaptor carrying 12 random nucleotides introduced a unique molecular identifier onto each TCR beta cDNA molecule. At least 2.5 million CDR3-containing paired-end reads were obtained from each sample. The Mint cDNA synthesis kit, primed by a TRBC-specific oligonucleotide, was used to synthesize first-strand cDNA from all RNA. Following uracil-DNA glycosylase treatment, all cDNA underwent a first 18-cycle PCR with the universal primers M1SS and BC2_uni_R. The source study handled its data this way. For normalization, 1 million high-quality reads, each with a distinct molecular identifier, were randomly selected from each sample. Instead of being binned into consensus sequences, reads with shared molecular identifiers were discarded. MiTCR, with a Q25 quality threshold and the strictest error-elimination algorithm, was used for CDR3 identification, clonotype clustering and error correction. A nonparametric unseen species model with Euler transformation was used to estimate lower-bound total TCR beta diversity. The public reads were run again by TCRdb, first through fastp at Q25 and then through MiXCR, and only productive beta chains were kept. Each CDR3 protein appears once, grouped with its most common genes and DNA. The V and J calls here are based on TCRdb, not the publication. The sample table shows 750,000 to 950,000 distinct CDR3 sequences, and 25% to 35% are seen once. 10% to 13% of the sample lies in the top ten.

The same data also went into a second study, on T cells of mothers and their children. Taken from the second paper: The donors were nine systemically healthy Caucasian individuals, made up of three mothers and their six children. cDNA synthesis consumed the entire amount of extracted RNA, loaded at approximately 1.6 ug RNA in each 15 ul reaction. In the second PCR, the M1S primer introduced both the sample barcodes and 2-4 random nucleotides. Over 8.5 million TCR beta CDR3 reads were obtained for each mother, and 2.5 million to 3 million reads were obtained for each child. TCR recombination output is similarly shaped by thymic selection in related and unrelated pairs, with a minor effect exerted by inherited differences. Normalized repertoire overlap was always found to be slightly, but never significantly, higher in related mother-child pairs than in unrelated mother-child pairs. With a sensitivity of approximately 96 clones per million clonotypes, no persistent microchimeric T cell clones were detected. In the study, deep NGS was used to compare the TCR beta repertoires of mothers and children, and features distinguishing related mother-child pairs from unrelated individuals were sought. On average, the children were approximately 12 +/- 4 years old, while the mothers were approximately 41 +/- 4 years old. Libraries were sequenced on Illumina HiSeq 2000 with 100+100 nt paired-end reads after adapter ligation with NEBNext reagents. To prevent cross-contamination, the mother and child libraries were prepared one month apart and sequenced in separate runs. Each donor had between 500,000 and 2,000,000 distinct TCR beta clonotypes identified. Naive TCR beta clonotypes were estimated from low-frequency clonotypes matched to each donor's FACS-determined naive share, without sorting.

This chain is built from TRBV4-1 and TRBJ2-7; a weak D assignment points to TRBD1 (6 bases agree). Sequenced: blood. The source is a woman aged 40 to 50 in good health. The nucleotide sequence reads TGCGCCAGCAGCCAAGTGACCAGGGGCCACGAGCAGTACTTC. It encodes CASSQVTRGHEQYF.